These T cell receptor beta chains were read from a single sample in a study of control samples from healthy donors and cancer patients. TCRdb keeps only in-frame clones here, not all; method: immunoSEQ multiplex PCR. The sample includes about 120,000 clones, 85% to 90% of them seen just once. The material sequenced was PBMCs. The receptors were gathered from a woman aged 55-70 years with lung cancer. The CDR3 runs from the conserved cysteine through the conserved F or W. Each record gives: clone size, J gene, D gene, V gene, CDR3 DNA, CDR3 protein. A D gene is named only where the DNA matches it firmly. Clone size is given for some rows only: seen once, a few or many times, or a class if the clone is expanded.

>.|TRBJ2-1|.|TRBV7-8
TGTGCCAGCAGCACAATACGCGGGTACAATGAGCAGTTCTTC
CASSTIRGYNEQFF
>.|TRBJ2-3|TRBD2|TRBV6-2/TRBV6-3
TGTGCCAGCAGTTACTCGGGGACTAGCGGATTTCCCAATACGCAGTATTTT
CASSYSGTSGFPNTQYF
>.|TRBJ1-1|.|TRBV6-1
TGTGCCAGCAGTGAAGAGAGGATCAACACTGAAGCTTTCTTT
CASSEERINTEAFF
>.|TRBJ1-1|.|TRBV2
TGTGCCAGCGAAATCGAGAGGAGTTACACTGAAGCTTTCTTT
CASEIERSYTEAFF
>.|TRBJ1-1|TRBD1|TRBV5-1
TGCGCCAGCAGCTTGGCCGGGGGACAGGGCGATGAAGCTTTCTTT
CASSLAGGQGDEAFF
>.|TRBJ2-1|.|TRBV19
TGTGCCAGTAGTATAGATCTATGGGACTTAAATGAGCAGTTCTTC
CASSIDLWDLNEQFF
>.|TRBJ1-5|.|TRBV6-2/TRBV6-3
TGTGCCAGCAGTTACTCGATACCAAATCAGCCCCAGCATTTT
CASSYSIPNQPQHF
>.|TRBJ2-2|TRBD2|TRBV10-3
TGTGCCATCAGTGATAGCGGGGGCCTTAACACCGGGGAGCTGTTTTTT
CAISDSGGLNTGELFF
>.|TRBJ1-2|.|TRBV11-2
TGTGCCAGCAGCTCCGGGGTTTCAACTGGCTACACCTTC
CASSSGVSTGYTF
>.|TRBJ1-3|.|TRBV7-8
TGTGCCAGCAATGCAGGGGAAACCTATACTGGAAACACCATATATTTT
CASNAGETYTGNTIYF
>.|TRBJ1-5|.|TRBV7-2
TGTGCCAGCAGCTTAAACTGGGGCCAGCCCCAGCATTTT
CASSLNWGQPQHF
>.|TRBJ1-1|.|TRBV20-1
TGCAGTGCTAGGGAGGGGGGCGAAGCTTTCTTT
CSAREGGEAFF
>.|TRBJ1-4|.|TRBV7-2
TGTGCCAGCAGCCTCCTGGACCGCCCTAATGAAAAACTGTTTTTT
CASSLLDRPNEKLFF
>.|TRBJ1-2|.|TRBV12-3/TRBV12-4
TGTGCCAGCAGTTTAACCGGTAATGGCTACACCTTC
CASSLTGNGYTF
>once|TRBJ1-2|.|TRBV18
TGTGCCAGCTCACCGAACGGGGATGGCTACACCTTC
CASSPNGDGYTF
>.|TRBJ2-2|.|TRBV27
TGTGCCAGCAGTTTATGGGACACCGGGGAGCTGTTTTTT
CASSLWDTGELFF
>.|TRBJ2-2|.|TRBV18
TGTGCCAGCTCACCCGGGGACGGGACGAACACCGGGGAGCTGTTTTTT
CASSPGDGTNTGELFF
>.|TRBJ1-1|.|TRBV30
TGTGCCTGGGCCCCAGGGGTCCTGAACACTGAAGCTTTCTTT
CAWAPGVLNTEAFF
>.|TRBJ1-2|TRBD1|TRBV6-5
TGTGCCAGCAGTTACTCATACAGGGGTATCAGCGGCTACACCTTC
CASSYSYRGISGYTF
>.|TRBJ2-1|TRBD2|TRBV19
TGTGCCAGTAGCCTAGCGGTCTCCTACAATGAGCAGTTCTTC
CASSLAVSYNEQFF
>.|TRBJ2-5|.|TRBV18
TGTGCCAGCTCACCACGGAGCGGGACAGCACAAGAGACCCAGTACTTC
CASSPRSGTAQETQYF
>.|TRBJ1-1|.|TRBV7-9
TGTGCCAGCAGCTTGGGGTGGGGAGAGGGAACTGAAGCTTTCTTT
CASSLGWGEGTEAFF
>.|TRBJ1-4|.|TRBV28
TGTGCCAGCAGTTCGGGCTCAACTAATGAAAAACTGTTTTTT
CASSSGSTNEKLFF
>.|TRBJ1-1|.|TRBV18
TGTGCCAGCTCACCTACCCGGGCGACCCGGGTCCCCACTGAAGCTTTCTTT
CASSPTRATRVPTEAFF
>.|TRBJ1-2|.|TRBV5-8
TGTGCCAGCAGCTTAGGGGGTACCTATGGCTACACCTTC
CASSLGGTYGYTF
>.|TRBJ1-2|.|TRBV27
TGTGCCAGCAGTTTATTCGACTCTAGAGGAGGCTACACCTTC
CASSLFDSRGGYTF
>once|TRBJ1-2|TRBD1|TRBV19
TGTGCCAGTAGTTTTTTATGGGACAGGGCTAACTATGGCTACACCTTC
CASSFLWDRANYGYTF
>.|TRBJ1-2|TRBD1|TRBV6-5
TGTGCCAGCAGTTACCTCGGACAGGGCGGATATGGCTACACCTTC
CASSYLGQGGYGYTF
>.|TRBJ1-1|.|TRBV6-5
TGTGCCAGCAGTTACTTTAGCATGAACACTGAAGCTTTCTTT
CASSYFSMNTEAFF
>.|TRBJ1-5|TRBD1|TRBV19
TGTGCCAGTAGTACGACAGGGAACAATCAGCCCCAGCATTTT
CASSTTGNNQPQHF
>.|TRBJ1-1|.|TRBV2
TGTGCCAGCAGTGAAGAGGTAGGGGTCACTGAAGCTTTCTTT
CASSEEVGVTEAFF
>.|TRBJ1-3|.|TRBV10-3
TGTGCCATCAGTGAGTTTCAGGGAACTGGAAACACCATATATTTT
CAISEFQGTGNTIYF
>.|TRBJ1-1|.|TRBV7-2
TGTGCCAGCAGCTTAGGGGACACAATGAACACTGAAGCTTTCTTT
CASSLGDTMNTEAFF
>.|TRBJ2-7|TRBD1|TRBV19
TGTGCCAGTCAACCCCGGGACAGCTCCTACGAGCAGTACTTC
CASQPRDSSYEQYF
>.|TRBJ2-1|TRBD2|TRBV30
TGTGCCTGGAGTGTACAGTTAGCGGGAGATGGTGAGCAGTTCTTC
CAWSVQLAGDGEQFF
>.|TRBJ2-7|TRBD1|TRBV27
TGTGCCAGCAGGCCGGGACAGGGCTCCTCCTACGAGCAGTACTTC
CASRPGQGSSYEQYF
>.|TRBJ1-2|.|TRBV29-1
TGCAGCGGCCTGAGGAACTATGGCTACACCTTC
CSGLRNYGYTF
>.|TRBJ2-5|.|TRBV5-1
TGCGCCAGCAGCTTGTCGGCCTCGGGGATACAAGAGACCCAGTACTTC
CASSLSASGIQETQYF
>.|TRBJ2-1|.|TRBV6-5
TGTGCCAGCAGTTTCCAATCCGGGATCAATGAGCAGTTCTTC
CASSFQSGINEQFF
>.|TRBJ2-2|.|TRBV5-1
TGCGCCAGCAGCTCCCCCGAAGTCCTAAACACCGGGGAGCTGTTTTTT
CASSSPEVLNTGELFF
>.|TRBJ1-4|TRBD1|TRBV19
TGTGCCAGTAGTATGACAGGGGGCATGGATGAAAAACTGTTTTTT
CASSMTGGMDEKLFF
>.|TRBJ2-5|TRBD1|TRBV6-5
TGTGCCAGCAGCCGGGACAGACGAGAGACCCAGTACTTC
CASSRDRRETQYF
>.|TRBJ2-2|.|TRBV5-4
TGTGCCAGCGGCGCCGGGGCCCTAATCAACACCGGGGAGCTGTTTTTT
CASGAGALINTGELFF
>.|TRBJ2-1|.|TRBV29-1
TGCAGCGTTGAAACCCAGCCGATCAATGAGCAGTTCTTC
CSVETQPINEQFF
>.|TRBJ1-2|.|TRBV20-1
TGCAGTGCTATTGATAAGAGGGACTATGGCTACACCTTC
CSAIDKRDYGYTF
>.|TRBJ2-7|.|TRBV21-1
TGTGCCAGCAGCAACGACAGGGATCCCTACGAGCAGTACTTC
CASSNDRDPYEQYF
>.|TRBJ1-4|.|TRBV5-1
TGCGCCAGCAGCTTGAGACAGGATAATGAAAAACTGTTTTTT
CASSLRQDNEKLFF
>.|TRBJ2-2|.|TRBV24-1
TGTGCCACCAGCCCGGTGGGGGCTACCGGGGAGCTGTTTTTT
CATSPVGATGELFF
>.|TRBJ1-5|.|TRBV19
TGTGCCAGTAGTATAATGTCGAGTTCGGGCAATCAGCCCCAGCATTTT
CASSIMSSSGNQPQHF
>once|TRBJ2-7|TRBD2|TRBV10-1
TGCGCCAGCAATATAGCGGGAGGCCCCAACGAGCAGTACTTC
CASNIAGGPNEQYF
>.|TRBJ1-2|.|TRBV2
TGTGCCAGCTTAAGGGACGGCCGAGTGAGGTACTATGGCTACACCTTC
CASLRDGRVRYYGYTF
>once|TRBJ2-1|TRBD2|TRBV3-1/TRBV3-2
TGTGCCAGCAGCCAAGTCCTAGCGGGAGTCGGTAATGAGCAGTTCTTC
CASSQVLAGVGNEQFF
>.|TRBJ2-1|.|TRBV7-3
TGTGCCAGCAGCCTGAACACGGGACTCCACAATGAGCAGTTCTTC
CASSLNTGLHNEQFF
>.|TRBJ2-1|.|TRBV24-1
TGTGCCACCAGTCCAATATGGAACAATGAGCAGTTCTTC
CATSPIWNNEQFF